The 9 T cell receptor beta chains presented below share a single source sample, sequenced in a study of CD8 T cells in Susac syndrome. RNA was extracted with the RNeasy kit, and a quantity of roughly 0.45 to 1 ug was reverse transcribed using random hexamers. TCRdb ran MiXCR on the immunoSEQ multiplex PCR reads and lists one entry per CDR3 protein. The sample carries under 200,000 distinct CDR3 sequences, 94% recorded once. Sequencing was done on a sample of CD4+ T cells from PBMCs. The source is a human donor with Susac syndrome.

V and J are TRBV4-3 and TRBJ1-5; 7 bases fit TRBD1. This CDR3 has 18 amino acids. Germline values: CDR1 LGHNA, CDR2 YSLEER. V trimming: 1 base; J trimming: 1 base; junction bases outside the gene matches: 10. CDR3 bases: TGCGCCAGCAGCCAAGTGCGAAGACAGGGTAGAAGCAATCAGCCCCAGCATTTT. Protein sequence: CASSQVRRQGRSNQPQHF.

The J gene is TRBJ2-7, the V gene TRBV20-1, with 7 bases lining up with TRBD2. This CDR3 region has 15 residues. Germline V CDR1 and CDR2: DFQATT, SNEGSKA (reference sequence). The J segment lost 2 bases and the V segment lost 5 bases, leaving 12 bases of the junction unmatched. The CDR3 bases are TGCAGTGCTCCAAGAGGGACTACCTGGGCCTACGAGCAGTACTTC. Translation gives CSAPRGTTWAYEQYF.

The chain links TRBV3-1 to TRBJ2-7; D possibly corresponds to TRBD2 (5 bases). The CDR3 is made up of 13 amino acids. Looked up from germline, CDR1 is LGHDT and CDR2 is YNNKEL (reference sequence). Trimming pared 7 bases from V and 1 base from J, leaving 11 bases between. In DNA form, the CDR3 reads TGTGCCAGCACACCGGGGAAGTCCTACGAGCAGTACTTC. This translates into CASTPGKSYEQYF.

The rearrangement uses TRBV3-1 and TRBJ2-5; 9 nucleotides agree with TRBD1. V lost 3 bases to trimming and J lost 7 bases; unmatched junction nucleotides: 6. This CDR3 spans 14 amino acids. Germline CDR1 is LGHDT and CDR2 is YNNKEL (reference sequence). As DNA, the CDR3 is TGTGCCAGCAGCCACCGACAGGGGGTATTGACCCAGTACTTC. It codes for CASSHRQGVLTQYF.

V usage is TRBV5-1 and J usage is TRBJ1-1; D may be TRBD1 (5 bases). Germline lookup yields CDR1 SGHRS and CDR2 YFSETQ. The CDR3 is 15 amino acids. Trimming cost V 4 bases and J 1 base, with 14 bases left between them. The CDR3, as DNA: TGCGCCAGCAGCCTCCAAGACGGGGCGAACACTGAAGCTTTCTTT. It yields the protein CASSLQDGANTEAFF.

V is TRBV7-9 and J is TRBJ2-3; 7 bases agree with TRBD2. This CDR3 region has 13 residues. Unmatched junction bases numbered 10, after V lost 11 bases and J lost 5 bases. Germline V gene sequence: CDR1 SEHNR, CDR2 FQNEAQ (reference sequence). In nucleotides, the CDR3 is TGTGCCGGGGGGGGAGTCCCTGGAGATACGCAGTATTTT. It encodes CAGGGVPGDTQYF.

The chain links TRBV5-4 to TRBJ2-3; 9 bases line up with TRBD2. Per the germline V gene, CDR1 is SGHNT and CDR2 is YYREEE (reference sequence). The CDR3 is 15 amino acids. The V and J ends lost 3 bases and 1 base, in that order; junction bases with no gene match: 3. CDR3 sequence (DNA): TGTGCCAGCAGCTCAGCTAGCGGGGGCACAGATACGCAGTATTTT. Translation: CASSSASGGTDTQYF. Full variable domain (missing parts from reference TRBV5-4 and TRBJ2-3): ETGVTQSPTHLIKTRGQQVTLRCSSQSGHNTVSWYQQALGQGPQFIFQYYREEENGRGNFPPRFSGLQFPNYSSELNVNALELDDSALYLCASSSASGGTDTQYFGPGTRLTVL.

CDR3 in amino acids: CASSLGDGVYNEQFF. CDR3 in DNA: TGTGCCAGCAGCTTAGGGGACGGTGTCTACAATGAGCAGTTCTTC. The chain recombines TRBV7-9 with TRBJ2-1; possibly TRBD1 or TRBD2 for D (5 bases each). CDR1 and CDR2 from the germline V gene are SEHNR and FQNEAQ (reference sequence). This CDR3 has 15 amino acids. With 1 base removed from V and 3 bases from J, the gap between germline ends came to 10 bases. The full variable domain, with the rest looked up from reference TRBV7-9 and TRBJ2-1, is DTGVSQNPRHKITKRGQNVTFRCDPISEHNRLYWYRQTLGQGPEFLTYFQNEAQLEKSRLLSDRFSAERPKGSFSTLEIQRTEQGDSAMYLCASSLGDGVYNEQFFGPGTRLTVL.

The CDR3 sequence is CATSDRGADTQYF. The DNA of the CDR3 is TGTGCCACCAGTGACAGGGGCGCAGATACGCAGTATTTT. The chain employs TRBV24-1 and TRBJ2-3; tentative D call: TRBD1 (6 bases). Germline CDR1 reads KGHDR; CDR2 reads SFDVKD. V lost 4 bases to trimming and J lost 4 bases, with 8 bases between them. This CDR3 region has 13 residues.